Sequencing of this T cell receptor (beta chain) was carried out in a study of PD-L1 blockade in urothelial cancer. Study overall: Median blood clonality was roughly 0.074, with around 77,000 unique TCRs.

The CDR3 covers 14 residues. CDR1 is SEHNR and CDR2 is FQNEAQ in the germline V gene (reference sequence). V was clipped by 5 bases and J by 9 bases, with 14 bases between them. Sequencing used immunoSEQ multiplex PCR; TCRdb keeps in-frame clones, though not all of them. The sample lists some 120,000 clones; more than 75% were seen once. Described time point: peripheral blood 6 weeks after treatment start. The chain joins TRBV7-9 to TRBJ1-6; possible D gene TRBD1, 6 bases. The receptor's source is a man aged 50 to 59 with urothelial cancer. The sequencing here drew on PBMCs, taken around atezolizumab (anti-PD-L1) treatment. The CDR3 protein is CASSTGQKVSPLHF. The CDR3 DNA reads as TGTGCCAGCAGCACCGGACAGAAGGTTTCACCCCTCCACTTT.